This TCR beta chain originates from a study of T-cell reconstitution after alpha-beta-depleted transplantation in children. A library of TCRbeta sequences, prepared with unique molecular identifiers, was generated. In TCRdb, the PCR reads were re-called with MiXCR into one record per CDR3 protein. The profile shows about 200,000 distinct CDR3 sequences, about 8.7% of them singletons. Germline assignment: CDR1 MNHEY and CDR2 SMNVEV (reference sequence). The CDR3 consists of 14 residues. Trimming took 2 bases from V and 3 from J, leaving 10 bases between them. This chain connects TRBV27 to TRBJ1-2; D is uncertain. The clonotype comes from a male patient aged 2-15 years who had a stem cell transplant for acute myeloid leukemia, so the T cells may come from the graft donor. This specimen consisted of PBMCs, mostly from graft donor cells, obtained 360 days after TCRalphabeta/CD19-depleted stem cell transplant. CDR3 sequence: CASSLRAGYYGYTF. CDR3 coding DNA: TGTGCCAGCAGTTTACGGGCGGGGTACTATGGCTACACCTTC.